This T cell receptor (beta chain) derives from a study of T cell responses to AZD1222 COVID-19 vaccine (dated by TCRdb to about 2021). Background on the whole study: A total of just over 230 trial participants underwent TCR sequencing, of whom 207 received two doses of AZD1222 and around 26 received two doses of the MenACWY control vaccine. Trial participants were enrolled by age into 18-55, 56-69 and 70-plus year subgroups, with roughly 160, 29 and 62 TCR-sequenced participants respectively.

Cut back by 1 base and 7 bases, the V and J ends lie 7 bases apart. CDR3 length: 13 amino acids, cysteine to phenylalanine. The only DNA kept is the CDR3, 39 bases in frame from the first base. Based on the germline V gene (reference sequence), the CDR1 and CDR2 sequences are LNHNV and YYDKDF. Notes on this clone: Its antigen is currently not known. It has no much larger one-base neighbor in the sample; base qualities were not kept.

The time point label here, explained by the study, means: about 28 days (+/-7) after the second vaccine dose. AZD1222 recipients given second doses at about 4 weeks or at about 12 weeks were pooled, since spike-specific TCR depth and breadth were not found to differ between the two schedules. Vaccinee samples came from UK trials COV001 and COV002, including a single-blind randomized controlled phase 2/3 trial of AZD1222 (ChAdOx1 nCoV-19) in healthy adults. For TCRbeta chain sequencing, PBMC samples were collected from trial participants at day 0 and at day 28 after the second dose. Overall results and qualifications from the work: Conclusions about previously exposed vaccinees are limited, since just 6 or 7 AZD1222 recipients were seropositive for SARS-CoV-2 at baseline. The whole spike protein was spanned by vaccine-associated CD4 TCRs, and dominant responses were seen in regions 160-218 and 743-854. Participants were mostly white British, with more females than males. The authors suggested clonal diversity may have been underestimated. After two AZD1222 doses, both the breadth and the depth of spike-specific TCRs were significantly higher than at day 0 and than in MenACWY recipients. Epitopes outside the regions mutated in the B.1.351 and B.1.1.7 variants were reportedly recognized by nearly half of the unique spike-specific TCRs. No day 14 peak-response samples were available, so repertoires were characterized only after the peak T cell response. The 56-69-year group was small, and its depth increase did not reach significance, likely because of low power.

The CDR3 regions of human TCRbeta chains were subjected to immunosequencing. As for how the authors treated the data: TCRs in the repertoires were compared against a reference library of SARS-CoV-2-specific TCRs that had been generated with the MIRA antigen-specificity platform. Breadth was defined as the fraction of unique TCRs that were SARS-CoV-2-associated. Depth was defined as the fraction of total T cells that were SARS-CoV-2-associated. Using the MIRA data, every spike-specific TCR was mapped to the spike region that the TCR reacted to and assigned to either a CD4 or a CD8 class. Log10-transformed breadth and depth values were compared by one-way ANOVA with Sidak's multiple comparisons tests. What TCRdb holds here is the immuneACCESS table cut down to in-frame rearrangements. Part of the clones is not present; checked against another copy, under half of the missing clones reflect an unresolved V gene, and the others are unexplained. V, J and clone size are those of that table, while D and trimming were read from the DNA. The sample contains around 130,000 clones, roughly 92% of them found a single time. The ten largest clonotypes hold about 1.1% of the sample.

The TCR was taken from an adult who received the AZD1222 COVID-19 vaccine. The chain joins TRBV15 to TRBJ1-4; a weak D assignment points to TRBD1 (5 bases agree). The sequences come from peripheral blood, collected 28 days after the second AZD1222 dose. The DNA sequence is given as TGTGCCACCAGCAGAGGTGACAGTGAAAAACTGTTTTTT. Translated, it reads CATSRGDSEKLFF.